Listed below are T cell receptor beta chains from one sample, sequenced in a study of blood T cell repertoires in COVID-19. Libraries were prepared by immunoSEQ multiplex PCR; TCRdb keeps only in-frame clonotypes and omits some of them. The repertoire has approximately 150,000 clones, 75% to 90% of them found once; the top ten carry roughly 2%. The sample was peripheral blood. The receptors were gathered from a man in his 70s with acute or convalescent COVID-19. Each CDR3 is given with its conserved first and last residue. A D gene is named only where the DNA matches it firmly. Size values are once, few and many counts, or a class for expanded clones, and some rows have none.

v_gene	j_gene	d_gene	abundance	CDR3nt	CDR3aa
TRBV7-9	TRBJ2-7	-	-	TGTGCGGTGGAGGGGTTTAGTTACGAGCAGTACTTC	CAVEGFSYEQYF
TRBV6-5	TRBJ2-7	TRBD1	many	TGTGCCAGCGCCCGACAGGGGAGCGACAACGAGCAGTACTTC	CASARQGSDNEQYF
TRBV7-2	TRBJ2-7	TRBD1	few	TGTGCCAGCAGCCCCGGACAGGGAACCTACGAGCAGTACTTC	CASSPGQGTYEQYF
TRBV5-1	TRBJ2-2	TRBD1	-	TGCGCCAGCAGTTTACAGGGGACCGGGGAGCTGTTTTTT	CASSLQGTGELFF
TRBV5-1	TRBJ1-6	-	-	TGCGCCAGCAGCAACCCACAGGGAGTCGGGTCCTATAATTCACCCCTCCACTTT	CASSNPQGVGSYNSPLHF
TRBV19	TRBJ2-2	TRBD1	few	TGTGCCAGTAGTATGGGACAGGGGGATACCGGGGAGCTGTTTTTT	CASSMGQGDTGELFF
TRBV5-1	TRBJ1-2	-	-	TGCGCCAGCAGCGCGGCCACGGAAGGCCTATATGGCTACACCTTC	CASSAATEGLYGYTF
TRBV27	TRBJ2-7	-	-	TGTGCCAGCAGTCCGTGGGGCAGGTCTGGGGAGCAGTACTTC	CASSPWGRSGEQYF
TRBV27	TRBJ1-2	TRBD1	once	TGTGCCAGCAGTTCACTCGGGACAGGGACGTCCGGCTACACCTTC	CASSSLGTGTSGYTF
TRBV4-1	TRBJ2-1	TRBD1	-	TGCGCCAGCAGCAAGGGGACAGGGGGCTTCGATGAGCAGTTCTTC	CASSKGTGGFDEQFF
TRBV7-9	TRBJ2-7	-	few	TGTGCCAGCAGCCACGGGGGACCCTACGAGCAGTACTTC	CASSHGGPYEQYF
TRBV29-1	TRBJ2-2	-	few	TGCAGCGTGACCGACAGGACCTTAAGGGAGCTGTTTTTT	CSVTDRTLRELFF
TRBV19	TRBJ2-7	-	-	TGTGCCACCTCGGACGGCGGCGGACTATACGAGCAGTACTTC	CATSDGGGLYEQYF
TRBV7-6	TRBJ2-2	TRBD2	-	TGTGCCAGCAGCTCCGGGACTAGCGGGATCGGGGAGCTGTTTTTT	CASSSGTSGIGELFF
TRBV9	TRBJ2-1	-	once	TGTGCCAGCAGCGTAGATTCGCAGGGCCCGAGCTCCTACAATGAGCAGTTCTTC	CASSVDSQGPSSYNEQFF
TRBV6-4	TRBJ2-1	TRBD2	-	TGTGCCAGCAGTGACTCGGCTAGCGGGGGGGGTTATAGTGAGCAGTTCTTC	CASSDSASGGGYSEQFF
TRBV10-1	TRBJ1-3	-	-	TGCGCCAGCAGTTCAGACCGACAGGCCCGGAACACCATATATTTT	CASSSDRQARNTIYF
TRBV27	TRBJ2-5	TRBD1	-	TGTGCCAGCGGCCCAGGGGGACAAGAGACCCAGTACTTC	CASGPGGQETQYF
TRBV28	TRBJ1-2	-	-	TGTGCCAGCAGTCCAGGGACAAACATCTATGGCTACACCTTC	CASSPGTNIYGYTF
TRBV28	TRBJ1-1	-	-	TGTGCCAGCACCAATACTCCCCTTAACACTGAAGCTTTCTTT	CASTNTPLNTEAFF
TRBV2	TRBJ1-1	-	-	TGTGCCAGCAGTGACTCTAACACTGAAGCTTTCTTT	CASSDSNTEAFF
TRBV6-5	TRBJ1-6	-	-	TGTGCCAGCAGTTACACGCCGGGGACAACAAATTCACCCCTCCACTTT	CASSYTPGTTNSPLHF